This T cell receptor (beta chain) was sequenced in a study of blood T cell repertoires in COVID-19. Sequencing was performed with immunoSEQ multiplex PCR; in TCRdb, only in-frame clones are kept and a portion is missing. The sample has 190,000 or so clones, approximately 86% seen once. Trimming took 0 bases from V and 5 from J, leaving 13 bases between them. Per the germline V gene, CDR1 is SGHTA and CDR2 is FQGNSA. This CDR3 comprises 15 residues. The sequence derives from a woman older than 75 with acute or convalescent COVID-19. Sequenced sample: peripheral blood. The chain employs TRBV7-2 and TRBJ1-1; D unresolved. The CDR3 coding sequence is TGTGCCAGCAGCTTAGCAGGGAGCGTGTCGACTGAAGCTTTCTTT. Encoded protein: CASSLAGSVSTEAFF.